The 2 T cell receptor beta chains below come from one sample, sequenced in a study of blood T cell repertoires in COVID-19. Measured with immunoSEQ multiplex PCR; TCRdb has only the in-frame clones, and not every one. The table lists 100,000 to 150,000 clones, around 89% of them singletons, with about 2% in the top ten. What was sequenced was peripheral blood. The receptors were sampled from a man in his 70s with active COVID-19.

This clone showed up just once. CDR3 nucleotides: TGCGCCAGCAGCTTGGCCGGGGACTCTGGGGCCAACGTCCTGACTTTC. It encodes CASSLAGDSGANVLTF. V is TRBV5-1 and J is TRBJ2-6; possibly TRBD2 for D (5 bases). V lost 0 bases and J lost 0, with 7 bases in between. CDR3 size: 16 residues. CDR1 is SGHRS and CDR2 is YFSETQ in the germline V gene.

The chain's CDR3 is CASSSELDRAETQYF. CDR3 in DNA: TGTGCCAGCAGCTCGGAGCTGGACAGGGCGGAGACCCAGTACTTC. The chain joins TRBV7-2 to TRBJ2-5; 8 positions agree with TRBD1. This CDR3 is 15 amino acids long. Germline V gene sequence: CDR1 SGHTA, CDR2 FQGNSA. V was pared by 4 bases and J by 5 bases, with 9 bases of the junction left unmatched.